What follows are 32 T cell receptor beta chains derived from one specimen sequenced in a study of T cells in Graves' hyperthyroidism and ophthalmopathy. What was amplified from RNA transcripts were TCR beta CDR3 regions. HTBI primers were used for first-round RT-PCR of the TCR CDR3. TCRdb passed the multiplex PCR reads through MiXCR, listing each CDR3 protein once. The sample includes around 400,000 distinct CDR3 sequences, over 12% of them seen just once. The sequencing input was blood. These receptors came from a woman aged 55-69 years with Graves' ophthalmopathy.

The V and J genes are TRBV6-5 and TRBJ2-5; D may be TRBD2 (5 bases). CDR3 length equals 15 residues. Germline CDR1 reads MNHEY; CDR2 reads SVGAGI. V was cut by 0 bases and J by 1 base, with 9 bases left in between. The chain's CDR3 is CASSYSAGSQETQYF. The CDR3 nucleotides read TGTGCCAGCAGTTACTCTGCGGGCAGCCAAGAGACCCAGTACTTC.

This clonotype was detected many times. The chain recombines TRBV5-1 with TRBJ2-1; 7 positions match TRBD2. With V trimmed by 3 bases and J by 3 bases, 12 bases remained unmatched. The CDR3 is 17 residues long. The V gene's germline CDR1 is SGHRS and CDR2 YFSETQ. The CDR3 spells CASSWTGRGLIYNEQFF. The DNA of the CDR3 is TGCGCCAGCAGCTGGACGGGGCGGGGACTAATCTACAATGAGCAGTTCTTC.

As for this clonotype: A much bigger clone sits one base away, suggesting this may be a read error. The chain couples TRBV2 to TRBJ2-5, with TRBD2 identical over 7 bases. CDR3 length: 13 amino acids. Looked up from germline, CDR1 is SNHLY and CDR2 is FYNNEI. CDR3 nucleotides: TGTGCCAGCAAGGGAGGGCGGCAAGAGTCCCAGTACTTC. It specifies CASKGGRQESQYF. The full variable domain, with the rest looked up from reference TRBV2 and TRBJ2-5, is EPEVTQTPSHQVTQMGQEVILRCVPISNHLYFYWYRQILGQKVEFLVSFYNNEISEKSEIFDDQFSVERPDGSNFTLKIRSTKLEDSAMYFCASKGGRQESQYFGPGTRLLVL.

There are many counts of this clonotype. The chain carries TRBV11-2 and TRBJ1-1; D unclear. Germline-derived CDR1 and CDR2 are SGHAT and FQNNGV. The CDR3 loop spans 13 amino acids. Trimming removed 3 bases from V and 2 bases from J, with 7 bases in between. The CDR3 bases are TGTGCCAGCAGCTTGGCCGCAAACACTGAAGCTTTCTTT. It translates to CASSLAANTEAFF.

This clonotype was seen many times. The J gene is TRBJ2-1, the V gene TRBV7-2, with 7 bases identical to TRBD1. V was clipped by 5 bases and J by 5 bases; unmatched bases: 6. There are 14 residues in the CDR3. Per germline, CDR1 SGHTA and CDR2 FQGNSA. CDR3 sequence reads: CASSPRTGHNEQFF. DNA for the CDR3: TGTGCCAGCAGCCCTCGGACAGGCCACAATGAGCAGTTCTTC.

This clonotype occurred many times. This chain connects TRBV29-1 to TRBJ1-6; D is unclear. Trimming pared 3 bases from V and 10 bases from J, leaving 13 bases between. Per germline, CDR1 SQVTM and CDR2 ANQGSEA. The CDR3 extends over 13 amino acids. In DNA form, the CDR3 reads TGCAGCGTTGACACGGGGTTGGGATCACCCCTCCACTTT. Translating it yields CSVDTGLGSPLHF.

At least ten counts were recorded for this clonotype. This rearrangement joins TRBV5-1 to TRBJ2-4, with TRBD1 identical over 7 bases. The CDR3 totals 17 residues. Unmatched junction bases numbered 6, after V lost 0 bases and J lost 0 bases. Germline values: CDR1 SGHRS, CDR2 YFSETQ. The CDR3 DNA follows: TGCGCCAGCAGCTTGGATACGACAGGGCTAGCCAAAAACATTCAGTACTTC. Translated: CASSLDTTGLAKNIQYF. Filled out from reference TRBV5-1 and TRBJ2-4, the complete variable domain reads KAGVTQTPRYLIKTRGQQVTLSCSPISGHRSVSWYQQTPGQGLQFLFEYFSETQRNKGNFPGRFSGRQFSNSRSEMNVSTLELGDSALYLCASSLDTTGLAKNIQYFGAGTRLSVL.

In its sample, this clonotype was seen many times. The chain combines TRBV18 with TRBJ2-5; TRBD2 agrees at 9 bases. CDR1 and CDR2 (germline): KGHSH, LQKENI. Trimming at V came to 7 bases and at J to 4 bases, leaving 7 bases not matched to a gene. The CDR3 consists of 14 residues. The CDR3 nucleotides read TGTGCCAGCTTTGGAGCGGGGGGCCCAGAGACCCAGTACTTC. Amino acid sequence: CASFGAGGPETQYF.

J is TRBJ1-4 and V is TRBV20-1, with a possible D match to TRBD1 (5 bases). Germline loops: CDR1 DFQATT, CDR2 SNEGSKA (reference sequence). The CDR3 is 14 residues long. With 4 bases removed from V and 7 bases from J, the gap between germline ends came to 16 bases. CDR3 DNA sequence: TGCAGTGCTAAGAATTCGGGGGGGGGTGAAAAACTGTTTTTT. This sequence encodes CSAKNSGGGEKLFF.

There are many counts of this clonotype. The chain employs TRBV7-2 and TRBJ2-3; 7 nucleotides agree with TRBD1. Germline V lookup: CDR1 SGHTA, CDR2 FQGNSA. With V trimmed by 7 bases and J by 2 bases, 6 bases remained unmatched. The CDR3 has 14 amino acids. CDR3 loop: CASTRQGPTDTQYF. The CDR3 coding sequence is TGTGCCAGCACTAGACAGGGCCCCACAGATACGCAGTATTTT.

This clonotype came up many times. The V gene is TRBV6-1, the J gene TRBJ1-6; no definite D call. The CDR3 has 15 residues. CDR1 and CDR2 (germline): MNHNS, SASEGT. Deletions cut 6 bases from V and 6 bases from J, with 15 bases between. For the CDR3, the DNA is TGTGCCAGCAGGGATAGACGCGGAGCTAATTCACCCCTCCACTTT. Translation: CASRDRRGANSPLHF.

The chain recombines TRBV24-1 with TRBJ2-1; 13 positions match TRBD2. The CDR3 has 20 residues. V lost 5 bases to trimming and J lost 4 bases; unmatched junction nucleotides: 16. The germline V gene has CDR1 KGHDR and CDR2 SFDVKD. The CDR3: CATSGRLAGGPPNHYNEQFF. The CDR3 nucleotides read TGTGCCACCAGTGGTAGACTAGCGGGAGGACCCCCTAACCATTACAATGAGCAGTTCTTC.

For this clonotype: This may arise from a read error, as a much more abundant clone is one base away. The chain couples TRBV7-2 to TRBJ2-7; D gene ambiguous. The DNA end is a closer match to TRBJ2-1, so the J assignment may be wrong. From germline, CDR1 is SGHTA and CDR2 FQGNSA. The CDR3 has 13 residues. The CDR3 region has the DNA TGTGCCAGCAGCTTAGGGATCTCCTACGAGCAGTTCTTC. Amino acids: CASSLGISYEQFF.

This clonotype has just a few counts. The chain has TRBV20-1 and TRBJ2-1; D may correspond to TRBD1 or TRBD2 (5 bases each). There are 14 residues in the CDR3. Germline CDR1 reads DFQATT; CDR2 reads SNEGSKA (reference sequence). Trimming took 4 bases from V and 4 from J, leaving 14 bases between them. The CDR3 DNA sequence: TGCAGTGCTACTCGGGGCGGACCTTACAATGAGCAGTTCTTC. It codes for CSATRGGPYNEQFF.

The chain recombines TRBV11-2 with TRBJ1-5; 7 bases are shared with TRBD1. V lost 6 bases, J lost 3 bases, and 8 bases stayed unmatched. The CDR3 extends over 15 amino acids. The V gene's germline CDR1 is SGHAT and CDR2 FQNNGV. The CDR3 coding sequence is TGTGCCAGCAGTTCGTTGACAGGGATCAATCAGCCCCAGCATTTT. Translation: CASSSLTGINQPQHF. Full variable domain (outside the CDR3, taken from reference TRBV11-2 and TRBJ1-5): EAGVAQSPRYKIIEKRQSVAFWCNPISGHATLYWYQQILGQGPKLLIQFQNNGVVDDSQLPKDRFSAERLKGVDSTLKIQPAKLEDSAVYLCASSSLTGINQPQHFGDGTRLSIL.

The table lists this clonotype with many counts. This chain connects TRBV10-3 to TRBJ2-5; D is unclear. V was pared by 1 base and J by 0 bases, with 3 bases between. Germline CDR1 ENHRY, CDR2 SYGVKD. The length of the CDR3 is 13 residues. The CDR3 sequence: CAISEFDQETQYF. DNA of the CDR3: TGTGCCATCAGTGAGTTTGACCAAGAGACCCAGTACTTC.

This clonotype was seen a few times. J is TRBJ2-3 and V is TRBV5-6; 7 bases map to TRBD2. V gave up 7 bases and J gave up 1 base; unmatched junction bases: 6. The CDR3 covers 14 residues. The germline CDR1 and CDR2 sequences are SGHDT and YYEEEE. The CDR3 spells CASRWRERTDTQYF. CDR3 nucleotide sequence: TGTGCCAGCCGATGGCGGGAGCGCACAGATACGCAGTATTTT.

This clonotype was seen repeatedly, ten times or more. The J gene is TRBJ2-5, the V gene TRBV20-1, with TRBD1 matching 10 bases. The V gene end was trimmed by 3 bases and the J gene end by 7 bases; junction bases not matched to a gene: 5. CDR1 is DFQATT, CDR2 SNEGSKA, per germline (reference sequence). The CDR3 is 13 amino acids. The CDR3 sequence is CSARTGGRTTQYF. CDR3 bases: TGCAGTGCTAGGACAGGGGGCCGAACGACCCAGTACTTC.

The CDR3 is CASSAGARTGELFF. CDR3 bases: TGTGCCAGCAGCGCTGGGGCTAGGACCGGGGAGCTGTTTTTT. V usage is TRBV7-2 and J usage is TRBJ2-2; D might be TRBD1 (5 bases). This CDR3 region has 14 residues. Germline CDR1 and CDR2: SGHTA and FQGNSA. Trimming stripped 5 bases from V and 5 bases from J, with 12 bases between.

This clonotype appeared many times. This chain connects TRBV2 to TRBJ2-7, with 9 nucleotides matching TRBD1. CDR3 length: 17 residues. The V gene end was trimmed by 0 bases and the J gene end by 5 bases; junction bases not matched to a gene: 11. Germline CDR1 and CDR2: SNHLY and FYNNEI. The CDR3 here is CASSEAGYRGHSDEQYF. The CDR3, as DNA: TGTGCCAGCAGTGAAGCGGGGTACAGGGGGCATAGTGACGAGCAGTACTTC.

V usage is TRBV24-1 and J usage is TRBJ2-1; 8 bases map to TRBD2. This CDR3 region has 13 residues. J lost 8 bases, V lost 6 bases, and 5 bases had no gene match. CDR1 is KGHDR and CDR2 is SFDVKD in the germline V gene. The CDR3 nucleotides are TGTGCCACCAGTCAGCGGGAGTTAGATGAGCAGTTCTTC. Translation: CATSQRELDEQFF.

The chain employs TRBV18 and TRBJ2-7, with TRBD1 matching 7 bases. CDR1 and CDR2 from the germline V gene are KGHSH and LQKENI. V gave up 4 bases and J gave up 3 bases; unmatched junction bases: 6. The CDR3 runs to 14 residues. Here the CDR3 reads CASSQFTGDYEQYF. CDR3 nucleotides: TGTGCCAGCTCACAGTTTACAGGGGACTACGAGCAGTACTTC.

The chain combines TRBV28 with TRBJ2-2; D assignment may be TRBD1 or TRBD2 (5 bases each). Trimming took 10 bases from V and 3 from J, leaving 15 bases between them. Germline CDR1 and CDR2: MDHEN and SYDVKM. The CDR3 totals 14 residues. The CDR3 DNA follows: TGTGCCATCGAGGGGCCTAGCCACACCGGGGAGCTGTTTTTT. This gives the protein CAIEGPSHTGELFF.

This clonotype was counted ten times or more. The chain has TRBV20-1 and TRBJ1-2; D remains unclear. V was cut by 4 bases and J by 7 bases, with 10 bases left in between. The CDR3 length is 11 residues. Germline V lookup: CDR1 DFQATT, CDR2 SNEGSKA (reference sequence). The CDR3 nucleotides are TGCAGTGCTAATCAAGGCTCTGGCTACACCTTC. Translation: CSANQGSGYTF.

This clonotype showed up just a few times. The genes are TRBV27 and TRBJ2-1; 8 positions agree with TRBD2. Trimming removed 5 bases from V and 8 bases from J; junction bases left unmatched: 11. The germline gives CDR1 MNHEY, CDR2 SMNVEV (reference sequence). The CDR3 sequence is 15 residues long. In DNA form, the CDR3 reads TGTGCCAGCAGTCTAACTAGCGGTTTTGCCCATGAGCAGTTCTTC. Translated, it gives CASSLTSGFAHEQFF.

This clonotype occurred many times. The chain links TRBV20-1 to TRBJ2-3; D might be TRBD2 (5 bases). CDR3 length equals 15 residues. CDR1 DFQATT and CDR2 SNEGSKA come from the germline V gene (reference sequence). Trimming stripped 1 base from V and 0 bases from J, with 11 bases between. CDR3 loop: CSARGGLGSTDTQYF. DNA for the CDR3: TGCAGTGCTAGAGGCGGGCTTGGCAGCACAGATACGCAGTATTTT.

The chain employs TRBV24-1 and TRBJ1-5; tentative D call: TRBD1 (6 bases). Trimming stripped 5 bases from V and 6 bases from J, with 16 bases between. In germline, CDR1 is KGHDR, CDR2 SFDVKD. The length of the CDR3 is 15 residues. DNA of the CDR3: TGTGCCACCAGTGCCGCGAAGGGGGAAGGTCAGCCCCAGCATTTT. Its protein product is CATSAAKGEGQPQHF.

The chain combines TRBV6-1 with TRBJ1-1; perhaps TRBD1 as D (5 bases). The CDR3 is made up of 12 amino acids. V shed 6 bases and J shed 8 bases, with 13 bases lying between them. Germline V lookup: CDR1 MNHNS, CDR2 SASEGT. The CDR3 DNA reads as TGTGCCAGCAGCTCGGCCGGGGGAGAAGCTTTCTTT. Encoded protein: CASSSAGGEAFF.

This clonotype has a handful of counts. CDR3 in amino acids: CASTYRGYNEQFF. DNA of the CDR3: TGTGCCAGCACCTACCGGGGCTACAATGAGCAGTTCTTC. The rearrangement joins TRBV6-1 to TRBJ2-1, with D maybe TRBD2 (5 bases). The germline gives CDR1 MNHNS, CDR2 SASEGT. CDR3 length: 13 amino acids. The V and J ends lost 7 bases and 3 bases respectively, with 10 bases between them.

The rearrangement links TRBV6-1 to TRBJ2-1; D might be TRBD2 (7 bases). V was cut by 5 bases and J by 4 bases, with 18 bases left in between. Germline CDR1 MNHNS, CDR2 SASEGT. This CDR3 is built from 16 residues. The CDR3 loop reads CASSLLGAGAYNEQFF. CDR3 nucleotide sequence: TGTGCCAGCAGTCTCCTGGGGGCGGGAGCTTACAATGAGCAGTTCTTC.

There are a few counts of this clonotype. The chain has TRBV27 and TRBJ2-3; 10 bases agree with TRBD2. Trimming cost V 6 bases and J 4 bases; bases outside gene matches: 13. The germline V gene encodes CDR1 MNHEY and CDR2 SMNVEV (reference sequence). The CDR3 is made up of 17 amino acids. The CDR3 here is CASSRSGGDSRADTQYF. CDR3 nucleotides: TGTGCCAGCAGCCGCAGCGGGGGGGACAGTCGCGCAGATACGCAGTATTTT.

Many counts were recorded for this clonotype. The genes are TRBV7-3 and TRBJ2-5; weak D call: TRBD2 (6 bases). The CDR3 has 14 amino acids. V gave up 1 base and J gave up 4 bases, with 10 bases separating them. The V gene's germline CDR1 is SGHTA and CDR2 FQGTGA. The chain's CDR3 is CASSLIAGIETQYF. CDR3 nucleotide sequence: TGTGCCAGCAGCTTAATTGCGGGAATAGAGACCCAGTACTTC.